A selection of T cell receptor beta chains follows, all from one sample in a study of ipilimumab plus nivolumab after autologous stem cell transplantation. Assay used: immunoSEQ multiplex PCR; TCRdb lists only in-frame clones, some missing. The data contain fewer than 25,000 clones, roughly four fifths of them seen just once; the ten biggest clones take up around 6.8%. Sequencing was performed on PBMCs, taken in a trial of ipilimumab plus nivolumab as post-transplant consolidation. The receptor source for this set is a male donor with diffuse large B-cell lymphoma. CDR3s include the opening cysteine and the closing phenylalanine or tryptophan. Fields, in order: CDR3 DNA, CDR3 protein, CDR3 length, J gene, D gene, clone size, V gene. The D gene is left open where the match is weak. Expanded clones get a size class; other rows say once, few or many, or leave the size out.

TGTGCCAGCAGTTACAGGACCGATCAGTACTTC	CASSYRTDQYF	11	TRBJ2-7	-	-	TRBV25-1
TGCGCCAGCAGCATAACTGACAGGGCGCCCTACGAGCAGTACTTC	CASSITDRAPYEQYF	15	TRBJ2-7	TRBD1	-	TRBV5-1
TGTGCCAGCAGCTTAGTTAGGTACAATGAGCAGTTCTTC	CASSLVRYNEQFF	13	TRBJ2-1	-	-	TRBV11-2
TGCGCCAGCAGCTTGGGGGGACAGGCCGAAGAGACCCAGTACTTC	CASSLGGQAEETQYF	15	TRBJ2-5	TRBD1	few	TRBV5-1
TGTGCCAGCAGCTTGGGGACTAGCGGGGCGCAAGAGACCCAGTACTTC	CASSLGTSGAQETQYF	16	TRBJ2-5	TRBD2	-	TRBV7-8
TGTGCCAGCAGCCAATTGAGCTCTGGGGCCAACGTCCTGACTTTC	CASSQLSSGANVLTF	15	TRBJ2-6	-	-	TRBV14
TGTGCCAGTAGTATAGGACAGGTGAACACTGAAGCTTTCTTT	CASSIGQVNTEAFF	14	TRBJ1-1	-	-	TRBV19
TGTGCCAGCAGCAGGACAGGAAACACCATATATTTT	CASSRTGNTIYF	12	TRBJ1-3	-	-	TRBV5-6
TGTGCCAGCAGTGAGCGGGGGAGGGGGATTGGAAACACCATATATTTT	CASSERGRGIGNTIYF	16	TRBJ1-3	-	few	TRBV2
TGTGCCAGTAGTGCCGGTCCCTACAAGTACGAGCAGTACTTC	CASSAGPYKYEQYF	14	TRBJ2-7	-	-	TRBV19
TGTGCCAGCAGTGAATACATAGTCGACGGGACAGATACGCAGTATTTT	CASSEYIVDGTDTQYF	16	TRBJ2-3	-	few	TRBV25-1
TGCGCCAGCAGCTTGTTAGGGGGCGCCTATGGAAACACCATATATTTT	CASSLLGGAYGNTIYF	16	TRBJ1-3	TRBD1	-	TRBV5-1
TGTGCCAGCAGCTCTGGACTTAATGGCTACACCTTC	CASSSGLNGYTF	12	TRBJ1-2	-	-	TRBV7-6
TGTGCCAGCAGCACCATGAACACTGAAGCTTTCTTT	CASSTMNTEAFF	12	TRBJ1-1	-	-	TRBV6-6
TGTGCCAGCAGCCAAGATTTTGCTAGCGGCACAGATACGCAGTATTTT	CASSQDFASGTDTQYF	16	TRBJ2-3	-	-	TRBV4-2
TGTGCCAGCATGGGGCCCTTTCCTAGCGGGAGCACAGATACGCAGTATTTT	CASMGPFPSGSTDTQYF	17	TRBJ2-3	TRBD2	-	TRBV5-6
TGCGCCAGCAGCTTTGGCCCTTCGAGCTACGAGCAGTACTTC	CASSFGPSSYEQYF	14	TRBJ2-7	-	-	TRBV5-1
TGTGCCAGCAGCTCAGATAATTCACCCCTCCACTTT	CASSSDNSPLHF	12	TRBJ1-6	-	-	TRBV13
TGTGCCAGCAGCCCCCGTTCGGGGCAGGGACCGACCGGGGAGCTGTTTTTT	CASSPRSGQGPTGELFF	17	TRBJ2-2	-	-	TRBV7-2
TGCGCCAGCAGCCAAGTGAGCACAGGCCGGTCACCCCTCCACTTT	CASSQVSTGRSPLHF	15	TRBJ1-6	-	-	TRBV4-1
TGTGCTAGCAGCCCTAAGGGGGCCAACGTCCTGACTTTC	CASSPKGANVLTF	13	TRBJ2-6	-	-	TRBV7-7